These 13 T cell receptor beta chains were all obtained from the same sample, sequenced in a study of control samples from healthy donors and cancer patients. The method was immunoSEQ multiplex PCR; TCRdb's version includes in-frame clones alone and lacks a portion of them. The table has under 110,000 clones, around 89% seen once. The sample was blood. The receptor set was obtained from a man aged 30 to 45 in good health.

This rearrangement joins TRBV11-2 to TRBJ1-2, with TRBD1 matching over 8 bases. V trimming: 5 bases; J trimming: 7 bases; junction bases outside the gene matches: 6. There are 13 residues in the CDR3. The germline CDR1 and CDR2 sequences are SGHAT and FQNNGV. CDR3 in amino acids: CASSRDRGVGYTF. As DNA, the CDR3 is TGTGCCAGCAGCCGTGACAGGGGAGTTGGCTACACCTTC.

J is TRBJ2-1 and V is TRBV2; possibly TRBD1 for D (6 bases). Trimming removed 5 bases at V and 7 bases at J, with 12 bases between. Germline V gene data show CDR1 as SNHLY and CDR2 as FYNNEI. This CDR3 spans 13 amino acids. The CDR3 loop is CASSSYRDNEQFF. The CDR3, as DNA: TGTGCCAGCAGTTCTTACAGGGATAATGAGCAGTTCTTC.

The chain is built from TRBV7-2 and TRBJ2-7, with D hard to call. This CDR3 region has 14 residues. Trimming left V 0 bases short and J 0 bases short, with 6 bases between. Germline V gene sequence: CDR1 SGHTA, CDR2 FQGNSA. Here the CDR3 reads CASSLAPPSYEQYF. CDR3 sequence (DNA): TGTGCCAGCAGCTTAGCGCCACCCTCCTACGAGCAGTACTTC.

Note on this clone: Germline is not matched at one junction end, which may reflect a read error. This chain links TRBV2 with TRBJ1-1, with D maybe TRBD1 (5 bases). CDR1 is SNHLY, CDR2 FYNNEI, per germline. This CDR3 has 13 amino acids. The CDR3 DNA reads as TGTGCCAGCAGTGACAGGGTGAAGACTGAAGCTTTCTTT. Translating it yields CASSDRVKTEAFF.

As to this clone: The same CDR3 can be traced to other DNA sequences in this sample. J is TRBJ2-1 and V is TRBV30; D ambiguous. V lost 0 bases, J lost 4 bases, and 10 bases lay in between. Germline V lookup: CDR1 GTSNPN, CDR2 SVGIG (reference sequence). CDR3 length equals 14 residues. The CDR3 DNA reads as TGTGCCTGGAGTGTGTCTGGCCTATACAATGAGCAGTTCTTC. Residues: CAWSVSGLYNEQFF.

This clone was detected once. The J gene is TRBJ2-1, the V gene TRBV7-3, with 10 bases that match TRBD1. From germline, CDR1 is SGHTA and CDR2 FQGTGA. J gave up 6 bases and V 5 bases, and 7 bases lay outside the gene matches. There are 15 residues in the CDR3. CDR3 amino acids: CASSSRDRGFNEQFF. CDR3 coding DNA: TGTGCCAGCAGCAGCCGGGACAGGGGTTTCAATGAGCAGTTCTTC.

The chain combines TRBV28 with TRBJ1-2; 9 bases line up with TRBD1. The CDR3 extends over 15 amino acids. Per the germline V gene, CDR1 is MDHEN and CDR2 is SYDVKM. V lost 5 bases, J lost 7 bases, and 11 bases stayed unmatched. CDR3 protein: CASSGEGTGNFGYTF. DNA of the CDR3: TGTGCCAGCAGTGGGGAGGGGACAGGGAATTTTGGCTACACCTTC.

V gene TRBV19 combines with J gene TRBJ1-1, with 11 bases matching TRBD1. There are 16 residues in the CDR3. After removal of 8 bases from V and 4 bases from J, the junction contained 12 bases not matched to a gene. The germline CDR1 and CDR2 sequences are LNHDA and SQIVND (reference sequence). CDR3: CASVSRDRGIRTEAFF. Here the CDR3 DNA reads TGTGCCAGTGTTTCCCGGGACAGGGGGATTCGCACTGAAGCTTTCTTT.

Worth noting for this clone: The same CDR3 is also encoded by other DNA sequences in this sample. The chain couples TRBV30 to TRBJ1-5; TRBD1 is a possible D gene (6 bases). CDR3 size: 16 residues. In germline, CDR1 is GTSNPN, CDR2 SVGIG (reference sequence). Trimming left V 0 bases short and J 7 bases short, with 19 bases between. The CDR3 DNA follows: TGTGCCTGGAGTGTAGGTCGTTTGGGTCAGGGGCAGCCCCAGCATTTT. This gives the protein CAWSVGRLGQGQPQHF.

The rearrangement uses TRBV5-4 and TRBJ1-6; 10 bases agree with TRBD1. CDR3 length equals 16 residues. Germline trimming cut 0 bases from V and 7 bases from J; bases unmatched to any gene: 4. Germline V gene sequence: CDR1 SGHNT, CDR2 YYREEE (reference sequence). CDR3: CASSLGQGARNSPLHF. The CDR3 DNA reads TGTGCCAGCAGCTTGGGACAGGGGGCGCGGAATTCACCCCTCCACTTT.

The chain couples TRBV12-3 or TRBV12-4 to TRBJ1-1; D not certain. The length of the CDR3 is 12 residues. Trimming took 5 bases from V and 0 from J, leaving 4 bases between them. The CDR3 nucleotides are TGTGCCAGCAGTCTCATGAACACTGAAGCTTTCTTT. Translation gives CASSLMNTEAFF.

Comments on this clone: The conserved closing phenylalanine or tryptophan is absent in this CDR3, likely reflecting a read error. The limits of the CDR3 on the DNA are not certain, so only TCRdb's listed CDR3 is given. The gene calls are TRBV6-1 and TRBJ1-1. Germline V gene data show CDR1 as MNHNS and CDR2 as SASEGT. Termini included, the CDR3 measures 13 amino acids. CDR3 region: CASSDGDLGRPLC.

The rearrangement uses TRBV7-9 and TRBJ2-3, with D perhaps matching TRBD2 (5 bases). CDR3 size: 15 residues. Trimming took off 8 bases at V and 3 bases at J, with 18 bases between the two ends. Germline V gene data show CDR1 as SEHNR and CDR2 as FQNEAQ (reference sequence). CDR3 bases: TGTGCCAGCGGCCAAAAAGAGGGAGATACAGATACGCAGTATTTT. It is translated as CASGQKEGDTDTQYF.